This T cell receptor (beta chain) was identified during a study of T cell changes during pregnancy in multiple sclerosis. Only in-frame clones appear in the TCRdb table, and some are missing; sequencing was by immunoSEQ multiplex PCR. The repertoire holds 60,000 or so clones, with roughly 87% as singletons. The sample holds one count of this clone. The CDR3 runs to 15 residues. Germline V gene sequence: CDR1 MGHRA, CDR2 YSYEKL. V lost 0 bases, J lost 4 bases, and 2 bases stayed unmatched. V is TRBV4-1 and J is TRBJ2-2, with 7 positions matching TRBD1. Here the sequenced sample was peripheral blood, taken in the first trimester of pregnancy. The receptor was derived from a female donor with multiple sclerosis, enrolled in a pregnancy study. Here the CDR3 DNA reads TGCGCCAGCAGCCAAGAAAGGACAGGCACCGGGGAGCTGTTTTTT. Amino acid sequence: CASSQERTGTGELFF.